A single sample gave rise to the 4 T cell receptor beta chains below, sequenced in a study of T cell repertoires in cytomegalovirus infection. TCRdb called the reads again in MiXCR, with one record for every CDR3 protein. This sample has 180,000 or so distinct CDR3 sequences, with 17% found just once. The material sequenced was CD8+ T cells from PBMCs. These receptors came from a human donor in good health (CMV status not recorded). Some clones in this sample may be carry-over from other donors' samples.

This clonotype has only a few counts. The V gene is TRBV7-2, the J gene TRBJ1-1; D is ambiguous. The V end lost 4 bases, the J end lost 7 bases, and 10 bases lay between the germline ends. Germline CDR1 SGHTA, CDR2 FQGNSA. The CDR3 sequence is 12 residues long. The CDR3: CASSSWYSEAFF. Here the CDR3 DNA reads TGTGCCAGCAGCTCTTGGTACAGTGAAGCTTTCTTT. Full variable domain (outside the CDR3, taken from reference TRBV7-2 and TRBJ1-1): GAGVSQSPSNKVTEKGKDVELRCDPISGHTALYWYRQSLGQGLEFLIYFQGNSAPDKSGLPSDRFSAERTGGSVSTLTIQRTQQEDSAVYLCASSSWYSEAFFGQGTRLTVV.

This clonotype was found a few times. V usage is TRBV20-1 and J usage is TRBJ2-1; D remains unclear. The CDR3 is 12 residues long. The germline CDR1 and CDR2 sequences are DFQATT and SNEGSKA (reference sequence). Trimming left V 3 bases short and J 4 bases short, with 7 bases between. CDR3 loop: CSASEQYNEQFF. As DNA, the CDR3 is TGCAGTGCTAGTGAACAATACAATGAGCAGTTCTTC.

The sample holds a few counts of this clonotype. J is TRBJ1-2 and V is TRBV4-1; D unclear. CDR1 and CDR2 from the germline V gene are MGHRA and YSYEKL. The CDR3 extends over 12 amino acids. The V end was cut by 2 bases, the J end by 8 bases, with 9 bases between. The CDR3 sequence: CASSQTGGGYTF. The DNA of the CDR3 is TGCGCCAGCAGCCAAACGGGCGGAGGCTACACCTTC.

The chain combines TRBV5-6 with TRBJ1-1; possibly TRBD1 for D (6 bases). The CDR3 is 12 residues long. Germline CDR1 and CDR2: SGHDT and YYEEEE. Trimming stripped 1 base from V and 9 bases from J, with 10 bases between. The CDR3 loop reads CASSLNRAKAFF. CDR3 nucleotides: TGTGCCAGCAGCTTGAACAGGGCCAAAGCTTTCTTT. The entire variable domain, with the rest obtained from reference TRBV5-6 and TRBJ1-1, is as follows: DAGVTQSPTHLIKTRGQQVTLRCSPKSGHDTVSWYQQALGQGPQFIFQYYEEEERQRGNFPDRFSGHQFPNYSSELNVNALLLGDSALYLCASSLNRAKAFFGQGTRLTVV.